Listed below are T cell receptor beta chains from one sample, sequenced in a study of blood T cell repertoires in COVID-19. TCRdb's copy holds only in-frame clones and misses some; the assay was immunoSEQ multiplex PCR. The profile shows approximately 240,000 clones, more than 65% of them singletons. The sequenced material came from peripheral blood. Source of these receptors: a woman aged 40 to 49 with active or convalescent COVID-19. Each CDR3 is given with its conserved first and last residue. D genes are given only for firm matches. Clone sizes are given selectively: once, few, many, or a class where the clone is expanded.

CDR3 DNA: TGTGCCAGCATGGCTGACTATCAGCCCCAGCATTTT
CDR3 protein: CASMADYQPQHF
V gene: TRBV6-5
clone size: few
D gene: .
J gene: TRBJ1-5

CDR3 DNA: TGTGCCAGCTCACGCTCGTACAGGGAAACTAATGAAAAACTGTTTTTT
CDR3 protein: CASSRSYRETNEKLFF
V gene: TRBV18
clone size: .
D gene: .
J gene: TRBJ1-4

CDR3 DNA: TGTGCCTCGGGACAGCAAAATTCACCCCTCCACTTT
CDR3 protein: CASGQQNSPLHF
V gene: TRBV6-5
clone size: .
D gene: TRBD1
J gene: TRBJ1-6

CDR3 DNA: TGTGCCAGCAGCCACACAGGGGTTGGCAATCAGCCCCAGCATTTT
CDR3 protein: CASSHTGVGNQPQHF
V gene: TRBV5-6
clone size: .
D gene: TRBD1
J gene: TRBJ1-5

CDR3 DNA: TGTGCCAGCACCACCGGGACAGTTAACTATGGCTACACCTTC
CDR3 protein: CASTTGTVNYGYTF
V gene: TRBV2
clone size: .
D gene: TRBD1
J gene: TRBJ1-2

CDR3 DNA: TGTGCCAGCAGCTTTACAGGGGGCAGTACTGAAGCTTTCTTT
CDR3 protein: CASSFTGGSTEAFF
V gene: TRBV3-1/TRBV3-2
clone size: once
D gene: TRBD1
J gene: TRBJ1-1

CDR3 DNA: TGTGCCAGCAGTGAAGTGTTAAGGGGCTCTGGAAACACCATATATTTT
CDR3 protein: CASSEVLRGSGNTIYF
V gene: TRBV2
clone size: .
D gene: .
J gene: TRBJ1-3

CDR3 DNA: TGTGCCAGCAGTAGAGCGCAAGGGCAGGGAAGTAATGGCTACACCTTC
CDR3 protein: CASSRAQGQGSNGYTF
V gene: TRBV11-2
clone size: .
D gene: .
J gene: TRBJ1-2

CDR3 DNA: TGTGCCAGCAGCTTGGGAACACAGATTAGCAATCAGCCCCAGCATTTT
CDR3 protein: CASSLGTQISNQPQHF
V gene: TRBV5-6
clone size: .
D gene: .
J gene: TRBJ1-5

CDR3 DNA: TGTGCCAGCAGTCCAATGAACACTGAAGCTTTCTTT
CDR3 protein: CASSPMNTEAFF
V gene: TRBV28
clone size: once
D gene: .
J gene: TRBJ1-1

CDR3 DNA: TGCGCCAGCACCACAGGGAACTCTGGAAACACCATATATTTT
CDR3 protein: CASTTGNSGNTIYF
V gene: TRBV5-1
clone size: few
D gene: .
J gene: TRBJ1-3

CDR3 DNA: TGTGCCAGCAGCTTGGAGTGGGGCGGGGGCACTGAAGCTTTCTTT
CDR3 protein: CASSLEWGGGTEAFF
V gene: TRBV5-4
clone size: .
D gene: .
J gene: TRBJ1-1

CDR3 DNA: TGTGCCAGCAGTTTACCAGGGGAAACGTACGAGCAGTACTTC
CDR3 protein: CASSLPGETYEQYF
V gene: TRBV27
clone size: .
D gene: .
J gene: TRBJ2-7

CDR3 DNA: TGTGCCAGCAGTCAAGGACACTCTGGAAACACCATATATTTT
CDR3 protein: CASSQGHSGNTIYF
V gene: TRBV7-9
clone size: .
D gene: .
J gene: TRBJ1-3

CDR3 DNA: TGTGCCAGCTCGGGACAAGTAGCTAACTATGGCTACACCTTC
CDR3 protein: CASSGQVANYGYTF
V gene: TRBV18
clone size: .
D gene: .
J gene: TRBJ1-2

CDR3 DNA: TGTGCCAGCAGCTTGTCAAAGGCCGCTAAAGAGGAGGCCGGGGAGCTGTTTTTT
CDR3 protein: CASSLSKAAKEEAGELFF
V gene: TRBV5-4
clone size: .
D gene: .
J gene: TRBJ2-2

CDR3 DNA: TGTGCCAGCAGCCTTTCGACAGGGCCTAACTATGGCTACACCTTC
CDR3 protein: CASSLSTGPNYGYTF
V gene: TRBV6-5
clone size: .
D gene: TRBD1
J gene: TRBJ1-2

CDR3 DNA: TGTGCCAGCAGATCTGTCTCACCCCTCCACTTT
CDR3 protein: CASRSVSPLHF
V gene: TRBV28
clone size: .
D gene: .
J gene: TRBJ1-6

CDR3 DNA: TGCGCCAGCAGCCAAGATGGGGGGAGCTCCTACAATGAGCAGTTCTTC
CDR3 protein: CASSQDGGSSYNEQFF
V gene: TRBV4-1
clone size: .
D gene: .
J gene: TRBJ2-1

CDR3 DNA: TGTGCCAGCGGAATGGAGGGGGCGGTCGCAGCTTTCTTT
CDR3 protein: CASGMEGAVAAFF
V gene: TRBV2
clone size: .
D gene: TRBD1
J gene: TRBJ1-1

CDR3 DNA: TGTGCCACCAGCAGAGACGGAGGCAGGGGAATCCCTGAAGCTTTCTTT
CDR3 protein: CATSRDGGRGIPEAFF
V gene: TRBV15
clone size: .
D gene: .
J gene: TRBJ1-1

CDR3 DNA: TGTGCCAGCAGTCCTTCCGGGGGAGGCTTCTATGGCTACACCTTC
CDR3 protein: CASSPSGGGFYGYTF
V gene: TRBV6-5
clone size: .
D gene: .
J gene: TRBJ1-2

CDR3 DNA: TGTGCCAGCAGCCAAGATTACTCCCGGACAGAAGGCGCAAAACTGTTTTTT
CDR3 protein: CASSQDYSRTEGAKLFF
V gene: TRBV3-1/TRBV3-2
clone size: few
D gene: .
J gene: TRBJ1-4

CDR3 DNA: TGTGCCAGCAGTTACGGGCAGGGAAACAATGAGCAGTTCTTC
CDR3 protein: CASSYGQGNNEQFF
V gene: TRBV6-6
clone size: .
D gene: .
J gene: TRBJ2-1

CDR3 DNA: TGTGCCAGCAGTGCTCTCCCCGGGACAGGGGGTGCTGGGGCCAACGTCCTGACTTTC
CDR3 protein: CASSALPGTGGAGANVLTF
V gene: TRBV27
clone size: .
D gene: TRBD1
J gene: TRBJ2-6

CDR3 DNA: TGTGCCAGCAGCTCAGGGGGGACCTATAATTCACCCCTCCACTTT
CDR3 protein: CASSSGGTYNSPLHF
V gene: TRBV7-3
clone size: .
D gene: TRBD1
J gene: TRBJ1-6

CDR3 DNA: TGTGCCAGCAGTGAAGGGACAGGGGGCTCTGGCTACACCTTC
CDR3 protein: CASSEGTGGSGYTF
V gene: TRBV6-1
clone size: .
D gene: TRBD1
J gene: TRBJ1-2

CDR3 DNA: TGTGCCAGCAGTTACGACCGGGGGACTAATGAAAAACTGTTTTTT
CDR3 protein: CASSYDRGTNEKLFF
V gene: TRBV6-5
clone size: .
D gene: .
J gene: TRBJ1-4

CDR3 DNA: TGTGCCAGTAGACAGGACAGGGTTACTGAAGCTTTCTTT
CDR3 protein: CASRQDRVTEAFF
V gene: TRBV19
clone size: .
D gene: TRBD1
J gene: TRBJ1-1

CDR3 DNA: TGTGCCAGCAGGGGACAGGGTCTTGGCTACACCTTC
CDR3 protein: CASRGQGLGYTF
V gene: TRBV11-2
clone size: .
D gene: TRBD1
J gene: TRBJ1-2

CDR3 DNA: TGTGCCAGCAGCTTAGAGCTCTCCTCTGGAAACACCATATATTTT
CDR3 protein: CASSLELSSGNTIYF
V gene: TRBV7-6
clone size: .
D gene: .
J gene: TRBJ1-3

CDR3 DNA: TGTGCCAGCAGCCACGGGGGGCGAGACACCGGGGAGCTGTTTTTT
CDR3 protein: CASSHGGRDTGELFF
V gene: TRBV3-1/TRBV3-2
clone size: .
D gene: .
J gene: TRBJ2-2

CDR3 DNA: TGCGCCAGCAGCTTGGCCCCTGGCGGGGATAACACAGATACGCAGTATTTT
CDR3 protein: CASSLAPGGDNTDTQYF
V gene: TRBV5-1
clone size: .
D gene: .
J gene: TRBJ2-3

CDR3 DNA: TGCGCCAGCAGCCAAGACCTGAGTGAGGCGGGGAGCACAGATACGCAGTATTTT
CDR3 protein: CASSQDLSEAGSTDTQYF
V gene: TRBV4-1
clone size: .
D gene: .
J gene: TRBJ2-3

CDR3 DNA: TGTGCCAGTTACAGGGTGAGGTATGGCTACACCTTC
CDR3 protein: CASYRVRYGYTF
V gene: TRBV19
clone size: .
D gene: .
J gene: TRBJ1-2

CDR3 DNA: TGTGCCAGCAGCCCCCGGACAGGGACGAACACTGAAGCTTTCTTT
CDR3 protein: CASSPRTGTNTEAFF
V gene: TRBV7-2
clone size: .
D gene: TRBD1
J gene: TRBJ1-1

CDR3 DNA: TGTGCCAGCAAACCCGAAGGGACAGGGGTTGCCTTAAAAAACATTCAGTACTTC
CDR3 protein: CASKPEGTGVALKNIQYF
V gene: TRBV27
clone size: .
D gene: TRBD1
J gene: TRBJ2-4

CDR3 DNA: TGCGCCAGCAGCCTGGGACAGCCTAACTATGGCTACACCTTC
CDR3 protein: CASSLGQPNYGYTF
V gene: TRBV5-1
clone size: .
D gene: TRBD1
J gene: TRBJ1-2

CDR3 DNA: TGTGCCGGCGCCGGGACAGCGTTGTCCGAGCAGTACTTC
CDR3 protein: CAGAGTALSEQYF
V gene: TRBV2
clone size: .
D gene: TRBD1
J gene: TRBJ2-7

CDR3 DNA: TGTGCCTGGATGACAGGGGGGAATTCACCCCTCCACTTT
CDR3 protein: CAWMTGGNSPLHF
V gene: TRBV30
clone size: .
D gene: TRBD1
J gene: TRBJ1-6

CDR3 DNA: TGTGCCAGCAGCCAAGCAGGGATAACTAATGAAAAACTGTTTTTT
CDR3 protein: CASSQAGITNEKLFF
V gene: TRBV3-1/TRBV3-2
clone size: .
D gene: .
J gene: TRBJ1-4